This section outlines one T cell receptor (beta chain) sequence together with its context. The data are from a study of blood T cell repertoires in COVID-19. Whole-study context: Sites in the United States, Italy and Spain provided acute and convalescent COVID-19 samples. Sources were T cells, B-cell-depleted T cells, or PBMCs; the material itself was cDNA or gDNA.

Under the authors' procedure: Nucleated cell counts were estimated from reference gene primer amplification. Sequenced by immunoSEQ multiplex PCR; TCRdb stores in-frame clones only, minus some. V, J and clone size derive from that table, while D and trimming were established from the DNA sequence. Among about 110,000 clones listed, around 89% were seen once. In germline, CDR1 is PRHDT, CDR2 FYEKMQ (reference sequence). The CDR3 has 18 residues. The V segment lost 6 bases and the J segment 1 base; nucleotides outside the gene matches: 6. Sequenced material: peripheral blood. This chain uses TRBV13 with TRBJ2-1; TRBD2 matches 16 bases. This TCR came from a woman aged 45-60 years with acute or convalescent COVID-19. In DNA form, the CDR3 reads TGTGCCAGCAGTCCTCCGGGACTAGCGGGAGGGTCCTACAATGAGCAGTTCTTC. Translation gives CASSPPGLAGGSYNEQFF.